Below, 25 T cell receptor beta chains from the same sample are listed, as sequenced in a study of blood T cell repertoires in COVID-19. Sequenced by immunoSEQ multiplex PCR; TCRdb stores in-frame clones only, minus some. Among more than 200,000 clones, around 89% were seen once, and the ten largest hold around 4%. Sequencing was performed on PBMCs or T cells enriched from blood (not recorded which). The source of these receptors is a woman younger than 45 who had recovered from COVID-19.

This clone was counted a few times. This chain uses TRBV28 with TRBJ1-2; D gene unclear. Trimming took off 1 base at V and 2 bases at J, with 5 bases between the two ends. The CDR3 sequence is 13 residues long. CDR1 is MDHEN and CDR2 is SYDVKM in the germline V gene. The CDR3 spells CASSLYQNYGYTF. Written as DNA, the CDR3 is TGTGCCAGCAGTTTATACCAGAACTATGGCTACACCTTC.

The chain recombines TRBV9 with TRBJ2-1, with D perhaps matching TRBD2 (6 bases). Trimming took 0 bases from V and 2 from J, leaving 12 bases between them. Germline CDR1 SGDLS, CDR2 YYNGEE. The CDR3 is 16 amino acids. For the CDR3, the DNA is TGTGCCAGCAGCGTAGGTTCTAGCGACGCCTACAATGAGCAGTTCTTC. This translates into CASSVGSSDAYNEQFF.

The DNA of the CDR3 is TGTGCCAGTAGTACCCGACAGGGACCCTACGAGCAGTACTTC. This encodes CASSTRQGPYEQYF. V is TRBV19 and J is TRBJ2-7; 7 bases align to TRBD1. This CDR3 is 14 amino acids long. Trimming at V came to 4 bases and at J to 2 bases, leaving 5 bases not matched to a gene. Germline assignment: CDR1 LNHDA and CDR2 SQIVND (reference sequence).

The rearrangement links TRBV2 to TRBJ1-1, with a tentative D call TRBD1 (6 bases). This CDR3 spans 13 amino acids. Germline V gene lookup returns CDR1 SNHLY and CDR2 FYNNEI. V lost 7 bases to trimming and J lost 14 bases, with 23 bases between them. The chain's CDR3 is CASIEGGGLEIFF. CDR3 nucleotide sequence: TGTGCCAGCATAGAGGGGGGAGGGTTGGAAATCTTCTTT.

This chain connects TRBV5-6 to TRBJ1-2; D gene ambiguous. The germline V gene encodes CDR1 SGHDT and CDR2 YYEEEE. Trimming removed 4 bases at V and 0 bases at J, with 7 bases between. The CDR3 is 13 amino acids. The CDR3 region is CASSPPANYGYTF. CDR3 bases: TGTGCCAGCAGCCCGCCGGCTAACTATGGCTACACCTTC. The whole variable domain, remainder taken from reference TRBV5-6 and TRBJ1-2, is DAGVTQSPTHLIKTRGQQVTLRCSPKSGHDTVSWYQQALGQGPQFIFQYYEEEERQRGNFPDRFSGHQFPNYSSELNVNALLLGDSALYLCASSPPANYGYTFGSGTRLTVV.

The gene calls are TRBV4-2 and TRBJ1-2; D is undetermined. Germline loops: CDR1 LGHNA, CDR2 YNFKEQ. The CDR3 loop spans 15 amino acids. Trimming took off 0 bases at V and 2 bases at J, with 10 bases between the two ends. CDR3 residues: CASSQDQAANYGYTF. DNA of the CDR3: TGTGCCAGCAGCCAAGATCAGGCAGCAAACTATGGCTACACCTTC.

The V gene is TRBV5-4, the J gene TRBJ2-1; 9 bases align to TRBD2. Unmatched junction bases numbered 13, after V lost 5 bases and J lost 7 bases. Germline CDR1 and CDR2: SGHNT and YYREEE (reference sequence). The CDR3 runs 16 residues. For the CDR3, the DNA is TGTGCCAGCAGTGACCCGACTAGCGGCCCCCGAAATGAGCAGTTCTTC. It translates to CASSDPTSGPRNEQFF.

The J gene is TRBJ1-4, the V gene TRBV7-2, with no clear D. Trimming pared 2 bases from V and 4 bases from J, leaving 11 bases between. CDR3 length: 15 residues. The germline gives CDR1 SGHTA, CDR2 FQGNSA. The CDR3 loop reads CASSLNAERNEKLFF. As DNA, the CDR3 is TGTGCCAGCAGCTTAAACGCAGAACGTAATGAAAAACTGTTTTTT. The variable domain in full, with the rest retrieved from reference TRBV7-2 and TRBJ1-4, is GAGVSQSPSNKVTEKGKDVELRCDPISGHTALYWYRQSLGQGLEFLIYFQGNSAPDKSGLPSDRFSAERTGGSVSTLTIQRTQQEDSAVYLCASSLNAERNEKLFFGSGTQLSVL.

This sequence joins TRBV4-3 and TRBJ1-6, with 8 bases fitting TRBD1. Looked up from germline, CDR1 is LGHNA and CDR2 is YSLEER. The CDR3 spans 15 residues. V was pared by 4 bases and J by 3 bases, with 2 bases of the junction left unmatched. CDR3 in amino acids: CASSLDRGYNSPLHF. CDR3 bases: TGCGCCAGCAGCCTAGACAGGGGCTATAATTCACCCCTCCACTTT.

The genes are TRBV2 and TRBJ1-1; D gene uncertain. This CDR3 is 13 amino acids long. Germline V gene sequence: CDR1 SNHLY, CDR2 FYNNEI. Trimming shortened V by 6 bases and J by 6 bases, and 14 bases separated the two germline ends. The CDR3 DNA sequence: TGTGCCAGCAGCTTTCGGGGAGATGCTGAAGCTTTCTTT. It specifies CASSFRGDAEAFF.

This clone was observed a few times. This chain joins TRBV7-2 and TRBJ1-1; D gene ambiguous. The CDR3 runs 15 residues. The germline V gene has CDR1 SGHTA and CDR2 FQGNSA. Trimming took off 5 bases at V and 4 bases at J, with 17 bases between the two ends. The CDR3 loop is CASSLDGSEGTEAFF. The CDR3 coding sequence is TGTGCCAGCAGCCTTGACGGGTCCGAAGGCACTGAAGCTTTCTTT.

V and J are TRBV28 and TRBJ2-7, with D perhaps TRBD1 (8 bases). From germline, CDR1 is MDHEN and CDR2 SYDVKM. Trimming removed 6 bases from V and 6 bases from J, with 18 bases in between. The length of the CDR3 is 14 residues. CDR3 DNA sequence: TGTGCCAGCAGCCAGCACAGGGGGGGGTTCGAGCAGTACTTC. This sequence encodes CASSQHRGGFEQYF.

The chain combines TRBV9 with TRBJ2-1, with 7 bases matching TRBD1. This CDR3 has 14 amino acids. J gave up 4 bases and V 4 bases, and 5 bases lay outside the gene matches. Germline CDR1 SGDLS, CDR2 YYNGEE. CDR3 loop: CASSPQGVYNEQFF. The CDR3 coding sequence is TGTGCCAGCAGCCCCCAGGGGGTGTACAATGAGCAGTTCTTC. The whole variable domain, remainder taken from reference TRBV9 and TRBJ2-1, is DSGVTQTPKHLITATGQRVTLRCSPRSGDLSVYWYQQSLDQGLQFLIQYYNGEERAKGNILERFSAQQFPDLHSELNLSSLELGDSALYFCASSPQGVYNEQFFGPGTRLTVL.

This chain uses TRBV2 with TRBJ2-7; 7 bases fit TRBD1. Trimming removed 6 bases from V and 2 bases from J; junction bases left unmatched: 4. CDR1 and CDR2 (germline): SNHLY, FYNNEI. The CDR3 totals 13 residues. The CDR3 nucleotides read TGTGCCAGCAGCGAGACAGGGCCCTACGAGCAGTACTTC. Its translation: CASSETGPYEQYF.

This rearrangement joins TRBV5-4 to TRBJ1-6; 8 bases are shared with TRBD1. V was pared by 1 base and J by 14 bases, with 11 bases of the junction left unmatched. Germline V CDR1 and CDR2: SGHNT, YYREEE (reference sequence). There are 15 residues in the CDR3. For the CDR3, the DNA is TGTGCCAGCAGCTTGAAACAGGGGGGATCTGCCTCCCTCCACTTT. This codes for CASSLKQGGSASLHF.

The CDR3 is CASSVEGDSTEAFF. DNA of the CDR3: TGTGCCAGCAGCGTAGAGGGGGACAGTACTGAAGCTTTCTTT. The V and J genes are TRBV9 and TRBJ1-1, with 7 bases fitting TRBD1. The CDR3 has 14 amino acids. Germline V gene sequence: CDR1 SGDLS, CDR2 YYNGEE. J was trimmed by 5 bases and V by 0 bases; bases with no gene match: 4. Complete variable domain (other parts from reference TRBV9 and TRBJ1-1): DSGVTQTPKHLITATGQRVTLRCSPRSGDLSVYWYQQSLDQGLQFLIQYYNGEERAKGNILERFSAQQFPDLHSELNLSSLELGDSALYFCASSVEGDSTEAFFGQGTRLTVV.

The chain carries TRBV6-2 or TRBV6-3 and TRBJ1-1; 9 nucleotides align to TRBD1. Germline CDR1 is MNHEY and CDR2 is SVGEGT. The CDR3 totals 14 residues. V lost 5 bases to trimming and J lost 1 base; unmatched junction nucleotides: 2. This CDR3 is CASSGGQGNTEAFF. CDR3 bases: TGTGCCAGCAGTGGGGGACAGGGGAACACTGAAGCTTTCTTT.

The V call is TRBV19, the J call TRBJ1-1; possible D gene TRBD1, 5 bases. Germline V gene lookup returns CDR1 LNHDA and CDR2 SQIVND (reference sequence). The CDR3 length is 15 residues. Trimming took off 3 bases at V and 1 base at J, with 12 bases between the two ends. CDR3: CASSISGVQNTEAFF. For the CDR3, the DNA is TGTGCCAGTAGTATTTCGGGGGTCCAGAACACTGAAGCTTTCTTT.

This sequence joins TRBV29-1 and TRBJ1-1; 7 bases match TRBD1. The junction had 11 bases not matched to a gene; V was cut back by 6 bases and J by 1 base. This CDR3 is 15 amino acids long. Germline V CDR1 and CDR2: SQVTM, ANQGSEA. CDR3 region: CSVDLAGQKNTEAFF. The CDR3 DNA is TGCAGCGTAGACCTAGCGGGACAGAAGAACACTGAAGCTTTCTTT.

The J gene is TRBJ2-1, the V gene TRBV7-2, with a weak D call TRBD2 (5 bases). The germline V and J ends were trimmed by 2 bases and 5 bases, with 7 bases remaining between them. The length of the CDR3 is 13 residues. Germline V lookup: CDR1 SGHTA, CDR2 FQGNSA. This CDR3 is CASSLSGNNEQFF. CDR3 coding DNA: TGTGCCAGCAGCTTAAGCGGAAACAATGAGCAGTTCTTC.

The gene calls are TRBV7-6 and TRBJ2-7, with TRBD2 matching over 13 bases. The CDR3 covers 17 residues. Per the germline V gene, CDR1 is SGHVS and CDR2 is FNYEAQ. With 5 bases clipped from V and 2 bases from J, the junction kept 9 bases outside the gene matches. The CDR3 sequence: CASSLGLAGDLTYEQYF. DNA of the CDR3: TGTGCCAGCAGCCTTGGACTAGCGGGAGATTTAACCTACGAGCAGTACTTC.

This clone was seen a single time. The V and J genes are TRBV20-1 and TRBJ1-2; D remains ambiguous. The CDR3 runs 12 residues. With 3 bases removed from V and 5 bases from J, the gap between germline ends came to 10 bases. Germline CDR1 DFQATT, CDR2 SNEGSKA (reference sequence). The CDR3 sequence is CSASSGFYGYTF. Written as DNA, the CDR3 is TGCAGTGCTAGTTCGGGTTTTTATGGCTACACCTTC.

This chain links TRBV5-1 with TRBJ1-2, with TRBD1 identical over 10 bases. The ends lost 4 bases at V and 8 bases at J; junction bases unmatched: 11. From germline, CDR1 is SGHRS and CDR2 YFSETQ. The CDR3 contains 15 residues. DNA of the CDR3: TGCGCCAGCAGCGTCTCGGGACAGGGGAGTGAGGGCTACACCTTC. Its translation is CASSVSGQGSEGYTF.

The chain recombines TRBV10-1 with TRBJ2-7, with TRBD2 matching 10 bases. This CDR3 region has 16 residues. Per the germline V gene, CDR1 is WNHNN and CDR2 is SYGVQD (reference sequence). V shed 0 bases and J 3 bases; nucleotides not matched to a gene: 5. The CDR3 loop reads CASSESASGSNYEQYF. The CDR3 DNA follows: TGCGCCAGCAGTGAGTCGGCTAGCGGGAGTAACTACGAGCAGTACTTC.

The chain uses TRBV2 and TRBJ1-5; 8 bases match TRBD1. CDR1 and CDR2 (germline): SNHLY, FYNNEI. The length of the CDR3 is 15 residues. Trimming took 4 bases from V and 5 from J; bases not matched to a gene: 7. CDR3 in DNA: TGTGCCAGCAGTGCGGACGGGACAGGCTATCAGCCCCAGCATTTT. Translated: CASSADGTGYQPQHF.